The 5 T cell receptor beta chains given below trace back to one sample, sequenced in a study of blood T cell repertoires in COVID-19. The table came from immunoSEQ multiplex PCR; TCRdb's copy has only in-frame clones and leaves some out. The table records about 440,000 clones, roughly 87% of them present only once. Sequenced input: PBMCs or T cells enriched from blood (not recorded which). The receptors shown here come from a woman aged 18-35 years with acute COVID-19.

As concerns this clone: Other nucleotide sequences in the sample specify the same CDR3. V and J are TRBV11-2 and TRBJ1-6, with a weak D call TRBD1 (5 bases). This CDR3 has 13 residues. Trimming shortened V by 0 bases and J by 9 bases, and 6 bases separated the two germline ends. Germline CDR1 SGHAT, CDR2 FQNNGV. The CDR3: CASSLDRGSPLHF. In DNA, the CDR3 is TGTGCCAGCAGCTTAGATAGGGGTTCACCCCTCCACTTT.

This clone showed up just a few times. The chain has TRBV11-2 and TRBJ1-3, with 7 bases fitting TRBD1. After removal of 4 bases from V and 7 bases from J, the junction contained 7 bases not matched to a gene. The CDR3 covers 14 residues. Germline V gene data show CDR1 as SGHAT and CDR2 as FQNNGV. The CDR3 region is CASSSDRIGNTIYF. The CDR3 nucleotides are TGTGCCAGCAGCTCGGACAGGATTGGTAACACCATATATTTT.

The genes are TRBV25-1 and TRBJ2-7; D possibly corresponds to TRBD2 (6 bases). The CDR3 covers 13 residues. The V gene lost 6 bases and the J gene lost 3 bases, with 12 bases spanning the gap. In germline, CDR1 is MGHDK, CDR2 SYGVNS. The CDR3 spells CASRASAHYEQYF. The CDR3 nucleotides are TGTGCCAGCAGGGCTAGCGCCCACTACGAGCAGTACTTC.

The J gene is TRBJ2-7, the V gene TRBV7-2; 15 nucleotides align to TRBD2. This CDR3 contains 17 residues. The germline gives CDR1 SGHTA, CDR2 FQGNSA. V trimming: 5 bases; J trimming: 8 bases; junction bases outside the gene matches: 13. The CDR3 nucleotides read TGTGCCAGCAGCCCCGGACTAGCGGGAGGGTCACCTACGAAGCAGTACTTC. It translates to CASSPGLAGGSPTKQYF.

The V gene is TRBV4-3, the J gene TRBJ2-3; D might be TRBD2 (5 bases). V was cut by 5 bases and J by 1 base, with 13 bases left in between. Germline-derived CDR1 and CDR2 are LGHNA and YSLEER. The CDR3 extends over 15 amino acids. This CDR3 reads CASSSLWTGTDTQYF. The CDR3 DNA follows: TGCGCCAGCAGCTCCCTGTGGACTGGCACAGATACGCAGTATTTT.